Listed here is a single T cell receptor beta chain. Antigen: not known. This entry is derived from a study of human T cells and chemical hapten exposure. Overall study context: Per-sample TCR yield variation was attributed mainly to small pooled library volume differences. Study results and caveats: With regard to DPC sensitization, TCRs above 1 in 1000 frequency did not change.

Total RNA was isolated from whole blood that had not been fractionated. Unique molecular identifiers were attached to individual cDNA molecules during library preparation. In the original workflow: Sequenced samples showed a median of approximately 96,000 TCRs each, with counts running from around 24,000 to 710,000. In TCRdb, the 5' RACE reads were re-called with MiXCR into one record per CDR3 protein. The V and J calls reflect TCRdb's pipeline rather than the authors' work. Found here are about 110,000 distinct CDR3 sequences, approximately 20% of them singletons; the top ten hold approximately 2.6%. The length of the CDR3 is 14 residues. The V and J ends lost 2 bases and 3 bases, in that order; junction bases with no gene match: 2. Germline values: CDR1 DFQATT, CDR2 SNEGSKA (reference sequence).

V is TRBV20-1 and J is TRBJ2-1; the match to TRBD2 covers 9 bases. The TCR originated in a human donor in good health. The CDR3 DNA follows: TGCAGTGCTAGACTAGCGGGAATCTACAATGAGCAGTTCTTC. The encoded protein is CSARLAGIYNEQFF.